This TCR beta chain was retrieved from a study of blood T cells in healthy people across ages. Study conclusions and caveats: There were more naive CD4+ cells and higher diversity in long-lived donors than in aged donors. Among T cells, TCR beta diversity per million cells dropped roughly linearly as age rose. Investigators viewed diversity estimates from one million T cells as underestimates, the study reported.

The CDR3 is 14 amino acids. Trimming pared 3 bases from V and 6 bases from J, leaving 15 bases between. The germline V gene encodes CDR1 SNHLY and CDR2 FYNNEI. This clonotype was detected ten times or more. The antigen is unknown. Combining a sample-barcoded 5' primer with a J-beta primer mix, a second PCR ran for about 7 to 11 cycles. MiXCR, run by TCRdb on the 5' RACE reads, gives a single entry per CDR3 protein. This table has over 1,300,000 distinct CDR3 sequences, roughly 64% appearing once. With each sample, at least 6 micrograms of total RNA were extracted. The rearrangement uses TRBV2 and TRBJ2-7; D remains ambiguous. This TCR derives from a young man in good health. The sequencing sample was made of blood. CDR3 loop: CASSDRGFFAEQYF. CDR3 sequence (DNA): TGTGCCAGCAGTGATCGAGGCTTCTTCGCCGAGCAGTACTTC.